This T cell receptor (beta chain) was documented in a study of cytomegalovirus exposure and HLA in healthy donors. Study results and caveats: A prior analysis recorded that most TCR beta V segments were productive about 87% or about 30% of the time. Follow-up analysis later connected one missense variant in DCLRE1C with trimming of TCR beta V- and J-genes. Using the classifier, cytomegalovirus status was reportedly diagnosed with high specificity and sensitivity.

This clone was seen more than once but under ten times. What it binds is not known. Germline CDR1 reads SGHVS; CDR2 reads FQNEAQ. J was trimmed by 8 bases and V by 4 bases; bases with no gene match: 10. CDR3 length: 14 amino acids. PCR employed 60 Vbeta and 13 Jbeta primers. Some clones are missing from TCRdb's copy, which holds only in-frame ones; the method was immunoSEQ multiplex PCR. Found here are around 150,000 clones, about 75% of them singletons; the top ten hold over 11%. The sequence was obtained from a man aged 50 or older in good health and CMV-seropositive. The sample comprised PBMCs. The chain couples TRBV7-8 to TRBJ1-2; 7 bases agree with TRBD1. Written as DNA, the CDR3 is TGTGCCAGCAGCTCGACAGGGACCTTGGGGGGCTACACCTTC. Translating gives CASSSTGTLGGYTF. The complete variable domain, with remaining parts taken from reference TRBV7-8 and TRBJ1-2, reads GAGVSQSPRYKVAKRGQDVALRCDPISGHVSLFWYQQALGQGPEFLTYFQNEAQLDKSGLPSDRFFAERPEGSVSTLKIQRTQQEDSAVYLCASSSTGTLGGYTFGSGTRLTVV.